This TCR beta chain was documented in a study of cytomegalovirus exposure and HLA in healthy donors. Study in general: Findings of an earlier analysis included roughly 110 million unique TCR beta sequences from some 200 million T cells.

CDR3 length: 18 amino acids. As regards this clone: The antigen is not known.

Study outcomes and limitations: Across donors, presence/absence analyses took sequencing depth to be roughly uniform.

PCR involved 60 Vbeta and 13 Jbeta primers. The table came from immunoSEQ multiplex PCR; TCRdb's copy has only in-frame clones and leaves some out. The sample holds hundreds of thousands of clones; 60% to 80% are singletons and the top ten take 1.5% to 2%. The rearrangement joins TRBV12-2 to TRBJ2-3; the table's D call of TRBD1 was not tested on the DNA. TRBV12-2 is deemed a pseudogene. This receptor was taken from a man younger than 35 in good health and CMV-seronegative. The sample comprised PBMCs. CDR3 nucleotides: TGTGCAAGTCGCTTCCCGCCAGCCACAGGGGCAGGCACAGATACGCAGTATTTT. This codes for CASRFPPATGAGTDTQYF.